The clone carrying this T cell receptor (beta chain) was seen a few times. Flow cytometry had shown expanded CD8+CD57+ cells in the patients chosen for sequencing. This record belongs to a study of CD8+CD57+ T cells in acquired aplastic anemia. The wider study: An average of approximately 3.4 ug of DNA was obtained from sorted CD4+ and CD8+ cells.

Germline loops: CDR1 KGHSH, CDR2 LQKENI. V was shortened by 2 bases and J by 0 bases, with 4 bases between the two germline ends. The CDR3 length is 13 residues. Genomic DNA served as template for TCR beta VDJ and CDR3 profiling. TCRdb re-called the reads through MiXCR, storing one row per CDR3 protein. The sample includes about 190,000 distinct CDR3 sequences, approximately 48% of them seen just once. The receptor was isolated from a human donor with aplastic anemia. The V call is TRBV18, the J call TRBJ1-1; D is unresolved. Sequencing input: sorted CD4+, CD8+, or CD8+CD57+ T cells (not recorded which) from PBMCs. CDR3 bases: TGTGCCAGCTCACCAGGAATGAACACTGAAGCTTTCTTT. Protein product: CASSPGMNTEAFF.